This T cell receptor (beta chain) derives from a study of Graves' ophthalmopathy and Graves' hyperthyroidism. Amplified material comprised TCR beta CDR3 regions derived from RNA transcripts. HTBI primers primed a first-round RT-PCR, and a second-round multiplex PCR followed. One entry per CDR3 protein, called by TCRdb with MiXCR from the multiplex PCR reads. The table has approximately 700,000 distinct CDR3 sequences, 40% seen once. Additional autoimmune diseases, uncontrolled infections, pregnancy or lactation disqualified patients. This clonotype was detected many times. The sequence derives from an adult man with Graves' ophthalmopathy. Material for sequencing was peripheral blood.

The CDR3 region has the DNA TGCAGTGCTCCTTCTCACAGGGGCACTGAAGCTTTCTTT. Its translation is CSAPSHRGTEAFF. V and J are TRBV20-1 and TRBJ1-1, with 7 bases fitting TRBD1. CDR3 length: 13 residues. With 5 bases clipped from V and 4 bases from J, the junction kept 7 bases outside the gene matches. The germline V gene has CDR1 DFQATT and CDR2 SNEGSKA (reference sequence).